The 32 T cell receptor beta chains presented below share a single source sample, sequenced in a study of T cells after yellow fever vaccination. TCRdb re-derived calls from the 5' RACE reads in MiXCR, one entry per CDR3 protein. The data contain 550,000 or so distinct CDR3 sequences, less than 20% of them singletons. The sequences come from PBMCs, collected 15 days after the yellow fever booster vaccination. The source of these receptors is a man aged 25 to 40 who received the YFV17D yellow fever vaccine.

J is TRBJ2-6 and V is TRBV7-3; 13 bases line up with TRBD2. Trimming took 2 bases from V and 5 from J; bases not matched to a gene: 6. CDR3 size: 18 residues. The germline gives CDR1 SGHTA, CDR2 FQGTGA. The CDR3 reads CASSLGTSGIARANVLTF. CDR3 nucleotide sequence: TGTGCCAGCAGCTTAGGGACTAGCGGGATCGCAAGGGCCAACGTCCTGACTTTC.

The chain employs TRBV7-2 and TRBJ1-4; 8 positions agree with TRBD1. Unmatched junction bases numbered 4, after V lost 5 bases and J lost 8 bases. The CDR3 is 13 residues long. Looked up from germline, CDR1 is SGHTA and CDR2 is FQGNSA. CDR3: CASSIRTGEKLFF. In nucleotides, the CDR3 is TGTGCCAGCAGCATACGGACAGGGGAAAAACTGTTTTTT.

This sequence joins TRBV23-1 and TRBJ2-1; either TRBD1 or TRBD2 may supply D (5 bases each). TRBV23-1 is marked as an open reading frame, function uncertain. The CDR3 has 14 amino acids. Trimming removed 3 bases at V and 5 bases at J, with 11 bases between. The CDR3 reads CASSQTGTDNEQFF. The CDR3 bases are TGCGCCAGCAGTCAGACCGGGACCGACAATGAGCAGTTCTTC.

The V and J genes are TRBV12-3 or TRBV12-4 and TRBJ2-1; 14 bases are shared with TRBD2. Trimming removed 6 bases from V and 8 bases from J; junction bases left unmatched: 12. This CDR3 spans 17 amino acids. Here the CDR3 reads CASSLLPGTSGSHEQFF. The DNA of the CDR3 is TGTGCCAGCAGCCTCTTACCCGGGACTAGCGGGAGTCATGAGCAGTTCTTC.

The V gene is TRBV11-2, the J gene TRBJ2-3; 7 nucleotides align to TRBD1. Germline-derived CDR1 and CDR2 are SGHAT and FQNNGV. The CDR3 loop spans 15 amino acids. With 4 bases clipped from V and 3 bases from J, the junction kept 7 bases outside the gene matches. The CDR3 loop is CASSSEGARTDTQYF. The CDR3 nucleotides read TGTGCCAGCAGCTCCGAGGGGGCCCGAACAGATACGCAGTATTTT.

V usage is TRBV5-4 and J usage is TRBJ2-1; perhaps TRBD1 as D (6 bases). CDR1 and CDR2 from the germline V gene are SGHNT and YYREEE (reference sequence). CDR3 length equals 20 residues. Trimming took off 3 bases at V and 0 bases at J, with 25 bases between the two ends. The CDR3 loop reads CASSSSPKSDRKYSYNEQFF. The CDR3 DNA reads as TGTGCCAGCAGCTCCTCGCCCAAGTCGGACAGAAAGTACTCCTACAATGAGCAGTTCTTC.

This clonotype was seen more than once but under ten times. The V call is TRBV7-2, the J call TRBJ2-1, with 7 bases matching TRBD1. V dropped 5 bases and J dropped 2; count of bases not matched to a gene: 6. CDR3 size: 15 residues. Per germline, CDR1 SGHTA and CDR2 FQGNSA. CDR3 coding DNA: TGTGCCAGCAGCGATGGGACAGCGGCCTACAATGAGCAGTTCTTC. As protein: CASSDGTAAYNEQFF.

This clonotype has just a few counts. The chain carries TRBV29-1 and TRBJ2-1; 9 bases map to TRBD2. Germline loops: CDR1 SQVTM, CDR2 ANQGSEA. The CDR3 is made up of 12 amino acids. J lost 6 bases, V lost 7 bases, and 4 bases had no gene match. The CDR3 spells CSGSGSGNEQFF. CDR3 bases: TGCAGCGGTAGCGGGAGCGGCAATGAGCAGTTCTTC.

This clonotype was seen more than once but under ten times. The gene calls are TRBV6-1 and TRBJ2-7, with D perhaps matching TRBD2 (5 bases). This CDR3 has 13 residues. The germline V and J ends were trimmed by 11 bases and 0 bases, with 14 bases remaining between them. CDR1 is MNHNS, CDR2 SASEGT, per germline. CDR3 amino acids: CAVGTGDSYEQYF. The CDR3 coding sequence is TGTGCCGTCGGTACCGGGGACTCCTACGAGCAGTACTTC.

V gene TRBV11-2 combines with J gene TRBJ2-3; possible D gene TRBD1, 6 bases. Germline values: CDR1 SGHAT, CDR2 FQNNGV. The V gene lost 1 base and the J gene lost 5 bases, with 13 bases spanning the gap. There are 15 residues in the CDR3. Written as DNA, the CDR3 is TGTGCCAGCAGCTTAGCCCGCTACAGGGTAGATACGCAGTATTTT. Its translation is CASSLARYRVDTQYF.

This clonotype was counted a few times. The genes are TRBV7-2 and TRBJ2-5; 7 bases fit TRBD2. CDR1 is SGHTA, CDR2 FQGNSA, per germline. The CDR3 has 15 residues. The ends lost 8 bases at V and 1 base at J; junction bases unmatched: 10. The CDR3 reads CASGRASGIQETQYF. Here the CDR3 DNA reads TGTGCCAGCGGCCGAGCTAGCGGAATCCAAGAGACCCAGTACTTC.

The chain recombines TRBV20-1 with TRBJ2-3; D is perhaps TRBD1 or TRBD2 (5 bases each). Germline CDR1 DFQATT, CDR2 SNEGSKA (reference sequence). The CDR3 consists of 13 residues. Deletions cut 3 bases from V and 2 bases from J, with 9 bases between. The CDR3 region is CSASGGPTDTQYF. The CDR3 DNA follows: TGCAGTGCTAGTGGGGGACCCACAGATACGCAGTATTTT.

This clonotype was seen a few times. V and J are TRBV6-1 and TRBJ2-2; D possibly corresponds to TRBD2 (7 bases). This CDR3 has 13 amino acids. Trimming took 6 bases from V and 4 from J, leaving 9 bases between them. Germline V gives CDR1 MNHNS, CDR2 SASEGT. CDR3 sequence (DNA): TGTGCCAGCAGGGGAGGGGGCACCGGGGAGCTGTTTTTT. This encodes CASRGGGTGELFF.

CDR3 DNA sequence: TGTGCCAGCAGCGAGGATAGCATTCAGTACTTC. Translated: CASSEDSIQYF. V and J are TRBV7-2 and TRBJ2-4, with D unresolved. V was shortened by 5 bases and J by 9 bases, with 8 bases between the two germline ends. Germline values: CDR1 SGHTA, CDR2 FQGNSA. The CDR3 has 11 amino acids.

The table lists this clonotype with a few counts. V usage is TRBV7-2 and J usage is TRBJ2-5; 7 nucleotides match TRBD1. Unmatched junction bases numbered 7, after V lost 5 bases and J lost 1 base. Per the germline V gene, CDR1 is SGHTA and CDR2 is FQGNSA. CDR3 length: 15 residues. The DNA for the CDR3 is TGTGCCAGCAGCAGACAGGGATTGGGCCAAGAGACCCAGTACTTC. Translation: CASSRQGLGQETQYF.

The chain carries TRBV6-2 or TRBV6-3 and TRBJ1-2; D is unresolved. This CDR3 is built from 14 residues. In germline, CDR1 is MNHEY, CDR2 SVGEGT. The V end lost 4 bases, the J end lost 4 bases, and 13 bases lay between the germline ends. The CDR3 nucleotides are TGTGCCAGCAGTTCCAACGGACGGAGCTATGGCTACACCTTC. Translated, it gives CASSSNGRSYGYTF.

Only a few counts were recorded for this clonotype. The J gene is TRBJ2-2, the V gene TRBV3-1, with TRBD2 matching over 13 bases. The CDR3 has 15 residues. V dropped 7 bases and J dropped 4; count of bases not matched to a gene: 3. CDR1 and CDR2 from the germline V gene are LGHDT and YNNKEL (reference sequence). CDR3 DNA sequence: TGTGCCAGCACCGGGACTAGCGGGATCACCGGGGAGCTGTTTTTT. It yields the protein CASTGTSGITGELFF.

There are a few counts of this clonotype. This chain links TRBV7-8 with TRBJ2-6; D unclear. The CDR3 has 15 amino acids. Per the germline V gene, CDR1 is SGHVS and CDR2 is FQNEAQ. V was trimmed by 1 base and J by 2 bases, leaving 6 bases between them. The CDR3 DNA reads as TGTGCCAGCAGCTTAGGGACGGCTGGGGCCAACGTCCTGACTTTC. Protein: CASSLGTAGANVLTF. Supplemented by reference TRBV7-8 and TRBJ2-6, the full variable domain reads GAGVSQSPRYKVAKRGQDVALRCDPISGHVSLFWYQQALGQGPEFLTYFQNEAQLDKSGLPSDRFFAERPEGSVSTLKIQRTQQEDSAVYLCASSLGTAGANVLTFGAGSRLTVL.

V is TRBV2 and J is TRBJ2-7; D not resolved. CDR1 and CDR2 from the germline V gene are SNHLY and FYNNEI. This CDR3 has 13 residues. V was pared by 2 bases and J by 7 bases, with 12 bases between. This chain's CDR3 is CASSESRVGEQYF. For the CDR3, the DNA is TGTGCCAGCAGTGAATCAAGGGTCGGGGAGCAGTACTTC.

This clonotype was seen only a few times. This chain's CDR3 is CATSRSRGSGRFTDTQYF. The CDR3, as DNA: TGTGCCACCAGCAGGTCTCGAGGTAGCGGGAGGTTCACAGATACGCAGTATTTT. The chain combines TRBV15 with TRBJ2-3, with TRBD2 identical over 10 bases. The germline gives CDR1 LNHNV, CDR2 YYDKDF (reference sequence). V shed 3 bases and J 2 bases; nucleotides not matched to a gene: 11. The CDR3 runs to 18 residues.

This clonotype has a handful of counts. The genes are TRBV5-1 and TRBJ1-2; 8 nucleotides match TRBD1. J was trimmed by 13 bases and V by 2 bases; bases with no gene match: 10. CDR1 is SGHRS and CDR2 is YFSETQ in the germline V gene. This CDR3 comprises 13 residues. The CDR3 protein is CASSLDQGARSTF. For the CDR3, the DNA is TGCGCCAGCAGCTTAGATCAGGGGGCTAGATCCACCTTC.

This clonotype turned up a few times. The rearrangement joins TRBV4-3 to TRBJ2-5, with 9 bases matching TRBD2. Germline CDR1 LGHNA, CDR2 YSLEER. V trimming: 4 bases; J trimming: 5 bases; junction bases outside the gene matches: 8. The CDR3 contains 15 residues. The CDR3 protein is CASSPPGLAWETQYF. CDR3 sequence (DNA): TGCGCCAGCAGCCCCCCCGGACTAGCGTGGGAGACCCAGTACTTC.

This clonotype appeared a few times. This chain connects TRBV27 to TRBJ2-1, with TRBD2 matching over 7 bases. CDR1 and CDR2 from the germline V gene are MNHEY and SMNVEV (reference sequence). CDR3 length: 20 amino acids. J was trimmed by 9 bases and V by 8 bases; bases with no gene match: 31. CDR3 loop: CASLPSAGLKRLAKVAEQFF. CDR3 DNA sequence: TGTGCCAGCTTACCTTCCGCCGGCCTCAAGAGACTAGCTAAAGTGGCTGAGCAGTTCTTC.

The CDR3 sequence: CSANNADTQYF. CDR3 in DNA: TGCAGCGCCAACAATGCAGATACGCAGTATTTT. The gene calls are TRBV29-1 and TRBJ2-3; D ambiguous. V gave up 7 bases and J gave up 4 bases, with 9 bases separating them. This CDR3 is 11 amino acids long. The germline V gene encodes CDR1 SQVTM and CDR2 ANQGSEA.

The gene calls are TRBV7-9 and TRBJ1-5; TRBD1 matches 9 bases. Germline CDR1 and CDR2: SEHNR and FQNEAQ (reference sequence). The V gene end was trimmed by 4 bases and the J gene end by 3 bases; junction bases not matched to a gene: 4. This CDR3 has 15 amino acids. The CDR3 loop is CASSSGTGNNQPQHF. CDR3 in DNA: TGTGCCAGCAGCTCCGGGACAGGGAACAATCAGCCCCAGCATTTT.

This clonotype was counted only a few times. V is TRBV7-2 and J is TRBJ2-7, with 8 bases lining up with TRBD1. The trim removed 3 bases at V and 2 bases at J, leaving 9 bases unmatched. The germline V gene encodes CDR1 SGHTA and CDR2 FQGNSA. The CDR3 has 16 amino acids. DNA for the CDR3: TGTGCCAGCAGCTTCGGTTCCGGGACAGGTCCCTACGAGCAGTACTTC. Translation: CASSFGSGTGPYEQYF.

This clonotype has only a few counts. The chain is built from TRBV10-3 and TRBJ1-2, with D possibly being TRBD1 (6 bases). The CDR3 runs 12 residues. Germline V lookup: CDR1 ENHRY, CDR2 SYGVKD. V dropped 8 bases and J dropped 5 bases, with 12 bases sitting between them. CDR3 in amino acids: CAISRDNYGYTF. Written as DNA, the CDR3 is TGTGCCATCTCCCGGGACAATTATGGCTACACCTTC.

In this sample, this clonotype turned up a few times. CDR3 bases: TGTGCCAGCAGCCAGACAGGGAAGGGCACAGATACGCAGTATTTT. It specifies CASSQTGKGTDTQYF. The genes are TRBV3-1 and TRBJ2-3, with TRBD1 identical over 7 bases. In germline, CDR1 is LGHDT, CDR2 YNNKEL (reference sequence). Trimming took 3 bases from V and 1 from J; bases not matched to a gene: 4. The CDR3 covers 15 residues.

The V and J genes are TRBV10-3 and TRBJ2-2, with D perhaps matching TRBD1 or TRBD2 (5 bases each). V dropped 7 bases and J dropped 1 base, with 10 bases sitting between them. The length of the CDR3 is 14 residues. The V gene's germline CDR1 is ENHRY and CDR2 SYGVKD. The CDR3 sequence is CAIMGRLNTGELFF. CDR3 sequence (DNA): TGTGCCATCATGGGACGTTTGAACACCGGGGAGCTGTTTTTT.

This clonotype was detected a few times. The genes are TRBV5-4 and TRBJ2-2; the D is unclear. V dropped 4 bases and J dropped 6 bases, with 10 bases sitting between them. The V gene's germline CDR1 is SGHNT and CDR2 YYREEE (reference sequence). The CDR3 sequence is 13 residues long. The CDR3 DNA reads TGTGCCAGCAGCGATAGGCCGTCCGGGGAGCTGTTTTTT. Its translation: CASSDRPSGELFF.

The rearrangement links TRBV7-2 to TRBJ2-5; 8 positions match TRBD2. Trimming cost V 2 bases and J 5 bases; bases outside gene matches: 10. CDR3 length: 16 amino acids. Germline V lookup: CDR1 SGHTA, CDR2 FQGNSA. The CDR3 protein is CASSLTAGTSRETQYF. The DNA for the CDR3 is TGTGCCAGCAGCTTAACGGCGGGGACTAGTAGGGAGACCCAGTACTTC.

This clonotype was found a few times. The chain couples TRBV10-3 to TRBJ2-3; weak D call: TRBD2 (5 bases). Looked up from germline, CDR1 is ENHRY and CDR2 is SYGVKD. The CDR3 length is 13 residues. V gave up 7 bases and J gave up 4 bases, with 12 bases separating them. The CDR3 spells CAIKREESDTQYF. The CDR3 DNA is TGTGCCATCAAGAGGGAAGAATCAGATACGCAGTATTTT.